The following is a TCR beta chain sequence with its context. Its antigen is not known. Repertoires were generated with immunoSEQ multiplex PCR, while TCRdb's copy carries only in-frame clones and drops some. The sample contains tens of thousands of clones, nearly 90% of which appear only once. This sample was taken from a study of OX40 agonist ivuxolimab in advanced cancers. Overall study: Ivuxolimab, an antibody that agonizes OX40 (CD134), was administered to the patients. Study findings and constraints: At doses 0.1 to 3.0 mg/kg, CD4+ and CD8+ clones expanded. Expanded clones belonging to CD8+ T cells outnumbered, on average, those of CD4+.

The CDR3 consists of 14 residues. V was cut by 2 bases and J by 3 bases, with 8 bases left in between. Germline V lookup: CDR1 LNHDA, CDR2 SQIVND (reference sequence). V is TRBV19 and J is TRBJ1-5; no clear D gene. The clonotype originates from an adult with an advanced solid tumor such as melanoma, head and neck, liver or kidney cancer. Sequences were derived from CD4+ or CD8+ T cells sorted from blood, sampled in a trial of the OX40 agonist ivuxolimab. The DNA of the CDR3 is TGTGCCAGTAGTATATCGACTCTCAATCAGCCCCAGCATTTT. As protein: CASSISTLNQPQHF. Full variable domain (rest looked up from reference TRBV19 and TRBJ1-5): DGGITQSPKYLFRKEGQNVTLSCEQNLNHDAMYWYRQDPGQGLRLIYYSQIVNDFQKGDIAEGYSVSREKKESFPLTVTSAQKNPTAFYLCASSISTLNQPQHFGDGTRLSIL.